One sample yielded the 27 T cell receptor beta chains listed below, sequenced in a study of metastatic and nonmetastatic thyroid tumors. Every patient was untreated before thyroid surgery. Through MiXCR, TCRdb re-clonotyped the PCR reads. The sample lists about 40,000 clones; around 18% were seen once. The source material was tumor tissue. These receptors all stem from a female donor with papillary thyroid cancer or a benign thyroid nodule (not recorded which). Some clones in this sample may be carry-over from other donors' samples.

This clone was seen ten or more times. The V call is TRBV25-1, the J call TRBJ1-3; a weak D match, TRBD1 (6 bases). Germline loops: CDR1 MGHDK, CDR2 SYGVNS. V was trimmed by 3 bases and J by 3 bases, leaving 9 bases between them. The CDR3 is 14 amino acids. The CDR3 loop is CASSEWTDGNTIYF. In nucleotides, the CDR3 is TGTGCCAGCAGTGAGTGGACAGATGGAAACACCATATATTTT. Looking up the rest from reference TRBV25-1 and TRBJ1-3 gives the full variable domain: EADIYQTPRYLVIGTGKKITLECSQTMGHDKMYWYQQDPGMELHLIHYSYGVNSTEKGDLSSESTVSRIRTEHFPLTLESARPSHTSQYLCASSEWTDGNTIYFGEGSWLTVV.

This clone was recorded at least ten times. CDR3 nucleotide sequence: TGCGCCAGCAGCCAAGTTTTCGCAGGGCTGAGCTCTGGGGCCAACGTCCTGACTTTC. Amino acid sequence: CASSQVFAGLSSGANVLTF. The gene calls are TRBV4-1 and TRBJ2-6, with a weak D call TRBD1 (5 bases). Trimming shortened V by 1 base and J by 0 bases, and 16 bases separated the two germline ends. This CDR3 has 19 amino acids. CDR1 and CDR2 (germline): MGHRA, YSYEKL.

This clone appeared many times. This may be a read error, as it is one base from a much larger clone. The rearrangement uses TRBV6-1 and TRBJ1-1; 7 nucleotides match TRBD1. Germline-derived CDR1 and CDR2 are MNHNS and SASEGT. There are 13 residues in the CDR3. The CDR3 coding sequence is TGTGCCAGCACTGGAGGGGGCTTTACTGAAGCTTCCTTT. Protein sequence: CASTGGGFTEASF.

This clone was observed at least ten times. The CDR3 loop is CATSRARGAYEQYF. The CDR3 DNA is TGTGCCACCAGCAGGGCACGGGGGGCCTACGAGCAGTACTTC. The chain links TRBV15 to TRBJ2-7, with 7 bases identical to TRBD2. Germline assignment: CDR1 LNHNV and CDR2 YYDKDF (reference sequence). V was pared by 3 bases and J by 2 bases, with 4 bases of the junction left unmatched. The CDR3 is 14 residues long.

This clone was counted many times. V and J are TRBV20-1 and TRBJ2-5; the D is unclear. Trimming stripped 5 bases from V and 5 bases from J, with 9 bases between. Per the germline V gene, CDR1 is DFQATT and CDR2 is SNEGSKA (reference sequence). The CDR3 totals 11 residues. As DNA, the CDR3 is TGCAGTGCTCAGCGTAGGGAGACCCAGTACTTC. Translated: CSAQRRETQYF.

This clone was counted many times. The junction shows a germline mismatch at one end, possibly a read error. V gene TRBV20-1 combines with J gene TRBJ1-6, with D possibly being TRBD1 (5 bases). The V gene's germline CDR1 is DFQATT and CDR2 SNEGSKA (reference sequence). The CDR3 runs 16 residues. The CDR3 spells CGARMGGIDYNSPLHF. The CDR3 region has the DNA TGCGGTGCTAGAATGGGGGGGATTGACTATAATTCACCCCTCCACTTT.

The table lists this clone with many counts. The J gene is TRBJ2-7, the V gene TRBV5-1; 7 bases are a match to TRBD1. The junction had 4 bases not matched to a gene; V was cut back by 0 bases and J by 1 base. The CDR3 is 15 amino acids. Per the germline V gene, CDR1 is SGHRS and CDR2 is YFSETQ. CDR3 loop: CASSLVGTESYEQYF. In nucleotides, the CDR3 is TGCGCCAGCAGCTTGGTAGGGACAGAATCCTACGAGCAGTACTTC.

This clone was detected ten times or more. The chain uses TRBV3-1 and TRBJ1-3, with TRBD1 as a possible D gene (6 bases). The V and J ends lost 1 base and 4 bases respectively, with 11 bases between them. This CDR3 spans 15 amino acids. In germline, CDR1 is LGHDT, CDR2 YNNKEL (reference sequence). The CDR3 DNA is TGTGCCAGCAGCCAAGTTTGGGGGGCCGGAAACACCATATATTTT. Its protein product is CASSQVWGAGNTIYF.

This clone was picked up many times. The chain has TRBV19 and TRBJ2-1; 12 bases are shared with TRBD2. After removal of 4 bases from V and 6 bases from J, the junction contained 4 bases not matched to a gene. CDR1 is LNHDA and CDR2 is SQIVND in the germline V gene (reference sequence). CDR3 length: 15 amino acids. CDR3 DNA: TGTGCCAGTAGTAAAGGACTAGCGGGGATCAATGAGCAGTTCTTC. It is translated as CASSKGLAGINEQFF.

Comments on this clone: One base away lies a much larger clone, so this may be a sequencing read error. The V gene is TRBV3-1, the J gene TRBJ2-5, with 7 bases that match TRBD1. The CDR3 extends over 15 amino acids. Germline assignment: CDR1 LGHDT and CDR2 YNNKEL (reference sequence). The CDR3 protein is CASSQLRQGQETQHF. CDR3 nucleotide sequence: TGTGCCAGCAGCCAGCTAAGACAGGGCCAAGAGACCCAGCACTTC.

This clone occurred a few times. The rearrangement joins TRBV19 to TRBJ1-5, with a possible D match to TRBD1 (5 bases). V dropped 7 bases and J dropped 6 bases, with 16 bases sitting between them. The CDR3 covers 14 residues. Germline CDR1 LNHDA, CDR2 SQIVND (reference sequence). The CDR3 DNA reads as TGTGCCAGTACTCGAGCCCCTGGGGGTCAGCCCCAGCATTTT. It encodes CASTRAPGGQPQHF.

This clone was observed many times. The rearrangement joins TRBV27 to TRBJ1-1, with 8 bases matching TRBD1. The junction had 7 bases not matched to a gene; V was cut back by 3 bases and J by 1 base. Germline CDR1 is MNHEY and CDR2 is SMNVEV (reference sequence). The CDR3 covers 16 residues. The CDR3 reads CASSLWLGTGNTEAFF. The CDR3 region has the DNA TGTGCCAGCAGTTTGTGGCTCGGGACAGGGAACACTGAAGCTTTCTTT.

This clone was detected many times. This sequence joins TRBV27 and TRBJ1-2; D is ambiguous. V lost 0 bases to trimming and J lost 5 bases, with 13 bases between them. Germline V gene lookup returns CDR1 MNHEY and CDR2 SMNVEV (reference sequence). The CDR3 runs 15 residues. DNA for the CDR3: TGTGCCAGCAGTTTATCTGGCTCCCTCCTTTATGGCTACACCTTC. Protein sequence: CASSLSGSLLYGYTF.

This clone occurred many times. The chain joins TRBV27 to TRBJ2-5; 12 bases are a match to TRBD2. Germline V gene lookup returns CDR1 MNHEY and CDR2 SMNVEV (reference sequence). Trimming took 3 bases from V and 3 from J; bases not matched to a gene: 8. CDR3 size: 17 residues. The DNA of the CDR3 is TGTGCCAGCAGTTTCCCGACTAGCGGGGGAAGGGAAGAGACCCAGTACTTC. The encoded protein is CASSFPTSGGREETQYF.

The chain links TRBV11-2 to TRBJ2-7; the match to TRBD2 covers 8 bases. The trim removed 5 bases at V and 3 bases at J, leaving 12 bases unmatched. CDR1 is SGHAT, CDR2 FQNNGV, per germline. The CDR3 is 16 residues long. CDR3 amino acids: CASSGGRRGDYYEQYF. DNA of the CDR3: TGTGCCAGCAGCGGAGGGAGGCGGGGGGACTACTACGAGCAGTACTTC.

The CDR3 protein is CASSFVHSGGNTIYF. The CDR3 region has the DNA TGTGCCAGCAGTTTTGTCCACTCGGGCGGAAACACCATATATTTT. V is TRBV28 and J is TRBJ1-3; no firm D call. Trimming removed 3 bases from V and 4 bases from J, with 13 bases in between. The germline V gene encodes CDR1 MDHEN and CDR2 SYDVKM. This CDR3 region has 15 residues.

This clone was seen a handful of times. This rearrangement joins TRBV6-1 to TRBJ1-6; maybe TRBD1 (5 bases). V gave up 6 bases and J gave up 5 bases, with 14 bases separating them. The CDR3 has 15 residues. In germline, CDR1 is MNHNS, CDR2 SASEGT. The CDR3 region is CASSSDSEDNSPLHF. CDR3 DNA: TGTGCCAGCAGCTCTGACAGTGAGGATAATTCACCCCTCCACTTT.

V usage is TRBV6-1 and J usage is TRBJ1-5; TRBD1 is a possible D gene (5 bases). Germline-derived CDR1 and CDR2 are MNHNS and SASEGT. Trimming shortened V by 5 bases and J by 4 bases, and 18 bases separated the two germline ends. This CDR3 has 16 residues. The CDR3 protein is CASSPGTEKSNQPQHF. CDR3 coding DNA: TGTGCCAGCAGTCCAGGGACCGAGAAATCGAATCAGCCCCAGCATTTT.

This clone showed up many times. This chain connects TRBV6-1 to TRBJ1-4; D not resolved. Trimming removed 6 bases at V and 2 bases at J, with 13 bases between. Germline CDR1 and CDR2: MNHNS and SASEGT. The CDR3 totals 15 residues. Here the CDR3 reads CASRVVEGTNEKLFF. CDR3 in DNA: TGTGCCAGCAGAGTCGTAGAAGGGACTAATGAAAAACTGTTTTTT.

This clone was detected many times. The chain is built from TRBV6-1 and TRBJ1-1; 8 bases line up with TRBD1. V dropped 6 bases and J dropped 5; count of bases not matched to a gene: 5. The CDR3 spans 13 residues. Per germline, CDR1 MNHNS and CDR2 SASEGT. The CDR3 reads CASRQGGMTEAFF. Written as DNA, the CDR3 is TGTGCCAGCAGACAGGGGGGTATGACTGAAGCTTTCTTT.

This clone was detected ten times or more. The chain uses TRBV7-6 and TRBJ2-1, with no clear D. The CDR3 is made up of 14 amino acids. Germline V gene sequence: CDR1 SGHVS, CDR2 FNYEAQ. Trimming took off 3 bases at V and 6 bases at J, with 12 bases between the two ends. In DNA form, the CDR3 reads TGTGCCAGCAGCTTGAGTATTGGTGGCAATGAGCAGTTCTTC. Its protein product is CASSLSIGGNEQFF.

This clone was counted many times. Here the CDR3 DNA reads TGTGCCAGCAGTTGGGACTTTTTAACTGAAGCTTTCTTT. Translated: CASSWDFLTEAFF. The genes are TRBV27 and TRBJ1-1; possibly TRBD1 for D (5 bases). V was trimmed by 4 bases and J by 5 bases, leaving 11 bases between them. The V gene's germline CDR1 is MNHEY and CDR2 SMNVEV (reference sequence). The CDR3 is 13 amino acids.

The chain joins TRBV5-1 to TRBJ1-5; D might be TRBD1 (6 bases). Per germline, CDR1 SGHRS and CDR2 YFSETQ. Trimming took 5 bases from V and 4 from J, leaving 19 bases between them. The CDR3 loop spans 16 amino acids. The CDR3 protein is CASRKDSGTPNQPQHF. The CDR3 DNA sequence: TGCGCCAGCAGAAAAGATTCCGGGACACCTAATCAGCCCCAGCATTTT.

The table lists this clone with many counts. V gene TRBV6-5 combines with J gene TRBJ2-2; 7 bases line up with TRBD2. The germline CDR1 and CDR2 sequences are MNHEY and SVGAGI. The CDR3 runs 15 residues. Germline trimming cut 2 bases from V and 3 bases from J; bases unmatched to any gene: 3. CDR3 in DNA: TGTGCCAGCAGTTACATGGGGGGGGACACCGGGGAGCTGTTTTTT. This gives the protein CASSYMGGDTGELFF.

This clone was seen ten or more times. This chain uses TRBV6-2 or TRBV6-3 with TRBJ2-7, with unresolved D. The V and J ends lost 6 bases and 6 bases respectively, with 24 bases between them. The germline V gene encodes CDR1 MNHEY and CDR2 SVGEGT. This CDR3 comprises 16 residues. Here the CDR3 DNA reads TGTGCCAGCAGACTCGACACACGATCTGCTTGGGCCGAGCAGTACTTC. Translation gives CASRLDTRSAWAEQYF.

This clone was recorded many times. V usage is TRBV9 and J usage is TRBJ2-5; 12 nucleotides line up with TRBD2. Germline V gene data show CDR1 as SGDLS and CDR2 as YYNGEE. V was clipped by 3 bases and J by 5 bases; unmatched bases: 5. The CDR3 loop spans 15 amino acids. This CDR3 reads CASSDRLAGEETQYF. Here the CDR3 DNA reads TGTGCCAGCAGCGACCGACTAGCGGGAGAGGAGACCCAGTACTTC. Together with reference TRBV9 and TRBJ2-5, the CDR3 gives the full variable domain: DSGVTQTPKHLITATGQRVTLRCSPRSGDLSVYWYQQSLDQGLQFLIQYYNGEERAKGNILERFSAQQFPDLHSELNLSSLELGDSALYFCASSDRLAGEETQYFGPGTRLLVL.

This clone showed up many times. DNA for the CDR3: TGCAGTGCTAGAGCGCCTAGCGGGGGGGCCCCCTACGAGCAGTACTTC. Its translation is CSARAPSGGAPYEQYF. The chain is built from TRBV20-1 and TRBJ2-7, with TRBD2 matching 12 bases. CDR1 DFQATT and CDR2 SNEGSKA come from the germline V gene (reference sequence). The junction had 6 bases not matched to a gene; V was cut back by 1 base and J by 2 bases. The CDR3 is made up of 16 amino acids.